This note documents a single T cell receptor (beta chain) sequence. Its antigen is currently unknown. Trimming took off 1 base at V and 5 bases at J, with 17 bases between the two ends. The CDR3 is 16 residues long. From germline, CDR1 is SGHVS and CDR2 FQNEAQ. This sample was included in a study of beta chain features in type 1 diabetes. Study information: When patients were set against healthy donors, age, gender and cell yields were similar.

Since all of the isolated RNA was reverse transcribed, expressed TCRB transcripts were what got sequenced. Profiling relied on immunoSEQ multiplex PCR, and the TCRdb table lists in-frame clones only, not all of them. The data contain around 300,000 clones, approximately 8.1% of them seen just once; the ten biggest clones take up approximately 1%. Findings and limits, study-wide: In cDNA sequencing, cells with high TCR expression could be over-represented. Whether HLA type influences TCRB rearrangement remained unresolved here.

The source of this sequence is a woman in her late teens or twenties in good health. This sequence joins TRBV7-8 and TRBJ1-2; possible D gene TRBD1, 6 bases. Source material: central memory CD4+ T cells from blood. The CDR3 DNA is TGTGCCAGCAGCTTAGGAGTAGGGGGGTTGGATTATGGCTACACCTTC. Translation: CASSLGVGGLDYGYTF.